The T cell receptor beta chain described here comes from a study of T cell repertoires in cytomegalovirus infection. Looking at the study overall: Epitope selection comprised recently identified HLA-C-restricted CMV epitopes and well-studied HLA-B-restricted CMV epitopes.

Turning to this clonotype: Its antigen is not identified.

Trimming removed 1 base from V and 0 bases from J, with 10 bases in between. The CDR3 sequence is 16 residues long. Germline loops: CDR1 SGHTA, CDR2 FQGNSA. TCRdb processed the reads anew with MiXCR; each CDR3 protein has one entry. The data contain some 590,000 distinct CDR3 sequences, 40% of them singletons. V usage is TRBV7-2 and J usage is TRBJ1-5; no reliable D call. The sequence derives from a human donor in good health (CMV status not recorded). Some clones in this sample may be carry-over from other donors' samples. This material consisted of cultured PBMCs, taken from culture after CMV antigen stimulation. DNA of the CDR3: TGTGCCAGCAGCTTAGGGGTCCCGTATAGCAATCAGCCCCAGCATTTT. Protein: CASSLGVPYSNQPQHF.